These 30 T cell receptor beta chains were all obtained from the same sample, sequenced in a study of CD8 T cells in Susac syndrome (dated by TCRdb to between 2018 and 2021). Library preparation employed the immunoSEQ multiplex PCR assay. RNA was extracted using the RNeasy kit, and roughly 0.45 to 1 microgram was reverse transcribed with random hexamers. Starting from the raw public reads, TCRdb applied fastp trimming at Q25, assembled clones with MiXCR and retained in-frame beta chains. CDR3 protein sequences are deduplicated, and each keeps its most common genes and DNA. The sample table holds 90,000 to 150,000 distinct CDR3 sequences, of which 90% to 95% were seen once. Of the sample, about 0.09% falls within the top ten clones. Specimen: CD4+ T cells from PBMCs. These receptors originate from a human donor with multiple sclerosis.

V is TRBV30 and J is TRBJ2-2, with D perhaps TRBD2 (6 bases). CDR1 is GTSNPN, CDR2 SVGIG, per germline (reference sequence). The CDR3 consists of 11 residues. V was clipped by 8 bases and J by 6 bases, with 10 bases between them. CDR3: CARGWAGELFF. The CDR3 nucleotides read TGTGCCCGGGGGTGGGCCGGGGAGCTGTTTTTT.

The rearrangement joins TRBV29-1 to TRBJ2-2; 8 nucleotides match TRBD1. Per the germline V gene, CDR1 is SQVTM and CDR2 is ANQGSEA. This CDR3 comprises 12 residues. V was clipped by 3 bases and J by 6 bases; unmatched bases: 0. DNA of the CDR3: TGCAGCGTTGAGGACAGGGCCGGGGAGCTGTTTTTT. Protein: CSVEDRAGELFF.

V usage is TRBV28 and J usage is TRBJ1-2, with 7 bases matching TRBD1. This CDR3 is 16 amino acids long. The junction had 10 bases not matched to a gene; V was cut back by 3 bases and J by 3 bases. The germline gives CDR1 MDHEN, CDR2 SYDVKM. The CDR3 reads CASSLGPGTAHYGYTF. CDR3 coding DNA: TGTGCCAGCAGTTTGGGTCCGGGGACAGCCCACTATGGCTACACCTTC.

The V gene is TRBV7-9, the J gene TRBJ1-1; D may be TRBD1 (6 bases). V dropped 2 bases and J dropped 1 base, with 11 bases sitting between them. The CDR3 consists of 15 residues. The germline V gene encodes CDR1 SEHNR and CDR2 FQNEAQ (reference sequence). The CDR3 nucleotides read TGTGCCAGCAGCTTATCTCGGGGGGCGAACACTGAAGCTTTCTTT. Amino acids: CASSLSRGANTEAFF.

The CDR3: CAWTAGSNTGELFF. CDR3 sequence (DNA): TGTGCCTGGACCGCCGGGAGTAACACCGGGGAGCTGTTTTTT. This chain links TRBV30 with TRBJ2-2, with D tentatively TRBD2 (6 bases). Trimming left V 4 bases short and J 2 bases short, with 11 bases between. Germline assignment: CDR1 GTSNPN and CDR2 SVGIG (reference sequence). This CDR3 is built from 14 residues. Full variable domain (outside the CDR3, taken from reference TRBV30 and TRBJ2-2): SQTIHQWPATLVQPVGSPLSLECTVEGTSNPNLYWYRQAAGRGLQLLFYSVGIGQISSEVPQNLSASRPQDRQFILSSKKLLLSDSGFYLCAWTAGSNTGELFFGEGSRLTVL.

The chain links TRBV7-6 to TRBJ1-1, with D uncertain. The CDR3 runs 16 residues. The V gene lost 2 bases and the J gene lost 7 bases, with 20 bases spanning the gap. From germline, CDR1 is SGHVS and CDR2 FNYEAQ. The CDR3, as DNA: TGTGCCAGCAGCTTAAGCGTTCCCACTGCATCCCTTGAAGCTTTCTTT. This codes for CASSLSVPTASLEAFF.

The chain links TRBV2 to TRBJ1-5; no reliable D call. Deletions cut 7 bases from V and 3 bases from J, with 10 bases between. CDR1 and CDR2 (germline): SNHLY, FYNNEI. This CDR3 comprises 13 residues. The CDR3 loop reads CASKEENNQPQHF. The CDR3 region has the DNA TGTGCCAGCAAGGAGGAGAACAATCAGCCCCAGCATTTT.

The chain joins TRBV7-9 to TRBJ2-1; unclear D gene. The CDR3 is 12 residues long. Trimming pared 5 bases from V and 10 bases from J, leaving 12 bases between. The germline V gene encodes CDR1 SEHNR and CDR2 FQNEAQ (reference sequence). The CDR3 DNA sequence: TGTGCCAGCAGCCTAATTAACACGGAGCAGTTCTTC. Translating it yields CASSLINTEQFF.

A few counts support this clonotype. The J gene is TRBJ2-7, the V gene TRBV7-2; the D gene could be TRBD1 or TRBD2 (5 bases each). CDR3 size: 15 residues. Looked up from germline, CDR1 is SGHTA and CDR2 is FQGNSA. Deletions cut 1 base from V and 0 bases from J, with 10 bases between. CDR3 in amino acids: CASSLDPGSSYEQYF. The CDR3 DNA follows: TGTGCCAGCAGCTTAGATCCAGGGAGCTCCTACGAGCAGTACTTC.

V is TRBV11-3 and J is TRBJ2-5, with TRBD2 identical over 8 bases. CDR3 size: 16 residues. Looked up from germline, CDR1 is SGHNT and CDR2 is YENEEA. The V segment lost 5 bases and the J segment 0 bases; nucleotides outside the gene matches: 8. The CDR3 DNA reads as TGTGCCAGCAGCCGGACATCGGGGGGGGACCAAGAGACCCAGTACTTC. Protein: CASSRTSGGDQETQYF.

J is TRBJ2-3 and V is TRBV5-4, with TRBD1 matching over 7 bases. V gave up 2 bases and J gave up 1 base; unmatched junction bases: 4. The CDR3 runs to 15 residues. In germline, CDR1 is SGHNT, CDR2 YYREEE (reference sequence). CDR3 in DNA: TGTGCCAGCAGCTTCCCGCAGGGGGGCACAGATACGCAGTATTTT. Its protein product is CASSFPQGGTDTQYF.

The chain links TRBV5-1 to TRBJ1-2, with 9 bases that match TRBD1. V was clipped by 6 bases and J by 8 bases; unmatched bases: 11. This CDR3 has 14 amino acids. The V gene's germline CDR1 is SGHRS and CDR2 YFSETQ. The DNA for the CDR3 is TGCGCCAGCACCACGACAGGGGGGTCAGAAGGCTACACCTTC. Translated: CASTTTGGSEGYTF.

The chain couples TRBV12-3 or TRBV12-4 to TRBJ2-5, with a possible D match to TRBD2 (6 bases). There are 15 residues in the CDR3. V shed 2 bases and J shed 3 bases, with 13 bases lying between them. The chain's CDR3 is CASSLSGPSKETQYF. The CDR3 nucleotides are TGTGCCAGCAGTTTAAGCGGGCCCTCGAAAGAGACCCAGTACTTC.

This clonotype was counted only a few times. The CDR3 coding sequence is TGCGCCAGCAGCCGGGACAGTTACAATGAGCAGTTCTTC. Translation: CASSRDSYNEQFF. V is TRBV5-1 and J is TRBJ2-1; TRBD1 aligns across 7 bases. The CDR3 is 13 amino acids. Trimming cost V 4 bases and J 4 bases; bases outside gene matches: 2. CDR1 and CDR2 (germline): SGHRS, YFSETQ. Full variable domain (rest looked up from reference TRBV5-1 and TRBJ2-1): KAGVTQTPRYLIKTRGQQVTLSCSPISGHRSVSWYQQTPGQGLQFLFEYFSETQRNKGNFPGRFSGRQFSNSRSEMNVSTLELGDSALYLCASSRDSYNEQFFGPGTRLTVL.

About this clonotype itself: A junction boundary mismatches the germline segment, possibly from a read error. The chain employs TRBV6-5 and TRBJ1-1; D is uncertain. The CDR3 totals 13 residues. Germline CDR1 is MNHEY and CDR2 is SVGAGI. This CDR3 reads CASRYYRVGEAFF. CDR3 bases: TGTGCCAGCAGGTACTACAGAGTAGGGGAAGCTTTCTTT.

J is TRBJ1-5 and V is TRBV6-1, with no clear D. Germline V gene data show CDR1 as MNHNS and CDR2 as SASEGT. There are 14 residues in the CDR3. Trimming took 6 bases from V and 0 from J, leaving 9 bases between them. CDR3 sequence (DNA): TGTGCCAGCAGCGCGGGATATAGCAATCAGCCCCAGCATTTT. It is translated as CASSAGYSNQPQHF.

The chain links TRBV3-1 to TRBJ2-7; unclear D gene. V shed 3 bases and J shed 0 bases, with 6 bases lying between them. This CDR3 spans 13 amino acids. Germline V CDR1 and CDR2: LGHDT, YNNKEL (reference sequence). The DNA of the CDR3 is TGTGCCAGCAGCCACGTCCTCTCCTACGAGCAGTACTTC. Translated: CASSHVLSYEQYF.

V is TRBV5-1 and J is TRBJ2-5, with D possibly being TRBD1 (5 bases). This CDR3 has 14 residues. V lost 1 base to trimming and J lost 5 bases, with 12 bases between them. Germline V CDR1 and CDR2: SGHRS, YFSETQ. The CDR3 DNA sequence: TGCGCCAGCAGCTTGAAAGGGGTGGGTGAGACCCAGTACTTC. Translating gives CASSLKGVGETQYF.

The V call is TRBV9, the J call TRBJ2-6; a possible D gene is TRBD1 (5 bases). Germline CDR1 SGDLS, CDR2 YYNGEE. There are 16 residues in the CDR3. Trimming cost V 0 bases and J 0 bases, with 7 bases left between them. The CDR3 here is CASSVGQHSGANVLTF. CDR3 DNA: TGTGCCAGCAGCGTAGGACAGCACTCTGGGGCCAACGTCCTGACTTTC.

The chain joins TRBV3-1 to TRBJ2-3; D call uncertain. Trimming removed 4 bases at V and 5 bases at J, with 7 bases between. The CDR3 contains 12 residues. Germline CDR1 and CDR2: LGHDT and YNNKEL (reference sequence). The CDR3 reads CASSRHRDTQYF. CDR3 bases: TGTGCCAGCAGCCGCCACAGAGATACGCAGTATTTT.

V gene TRBV4-1 combines with J gene TRBJ2-3, with 8 positions matching TRBD2. The CDR3 is 15 amino acids. CDR1 and CDR2 from the germline V gene are MGHRA and YSYEKL. With 2 bases clipped from V and 1 base from J, the junction kept 2 bases outside the gene matches. CDR3 loop: CASSQRLARTDTQYF. DNA for the CDR3: TGCGCCAGCAGCCAAAGACTAGCGCGCACAGATACGCAGTATTTT.

The chain recombines TRBV7-2 with TRBJ2-3; tentatively, D is TRBD1 (6 bases). CDR1 SGHTA and CDR2 FQGNSA come from the germline V gene. Deletions cut 5 bases from V and 6 bases from J, with 21 bases between. The CDR3 length is 16 residues. CDR3 in DNA: TGTGCCAGCAGCACCAGGGGCCTATCCCCCGGGGATACGCAGTATTTT. This encodes CASSTRGLSPGDTQYF.

The chain carries TRBV20-1 and TRBJ1-2, with D unclear. Germline CDR1 and CDR2: DFQATT and SNEGSKA (reference sequence). The CDR3 totals 13 residues. Trimming shortened V by 3 bases and J by 5 bases, and 13 bases separated the two germline ends. CDR3 amino acids: CSASPGVLYGYTF. The CDR3 nucleotides are TGCAGTGCTAGCCCAGGAGTCCTTTATGGCTACACCTTC.

The gene calls are TRBV4-2 and TRBJ2-7, with 10 bases lining up with TRBD2. This CDR3 spans 13 amino acids. The V gene end was trimmed by 2 bases and the J gene end by 6 bases; junction bases not matched to a gene: 1. The germline CDR1 and CDR2 sequences are LGHNA and YNFKEQ. The CDR3 region is CASSQRLAGEQYF. For the CDR3, the DNA is TGTGCCAGCAGCCAACGACTAGCGGGCGAGCAGTACTTC.

This CDR3 reads CASRARGGRRPQHF. CDR3 coding DNA: TGTGCCAGCAGAGCCAGAGGGGGACGAAGGCCCCAGCATTTT. The chain has TRBV27 and TRBJ1-5, with TRBD1 as a possible D gene (6 bases). Germline V gene sequence: CDR1 MNHEY, CDR2 SMNVEV (reference sequence). There are 14 residues in the CDR3. The V end was cut by 6 bases, the J end by 9 bases, with 18 bases between.

The chain joins TRBV5-6 to TRBJ1-1; D is uncertain. CDR3 length: 13 amino acids. V lost 4 bases, J lost 1 base, and 8 bases lay in between. Germline values: CDR1 SGHDT, CDR2 YYEEEE. The CDR3 sequence is CASSGAENTEAFF. CDR3 in DNA: TGTGCCAGCAGCGGCGCAGAGAACACTGAAGCTTTCTTT.

This chain uses TRBV4-2 with TRBJ1-6; the D is unclear. The CDR3 totals 16 residues. V lost 4 bases, J lost 0 bases, and 10 bases lay in between. The germline CDR1 and CDR2 sequences are LGHNA and YNFKEQ. CDR3 nucleotides: TGTGCCAGCAGCCGCGGAGGGAGCTCCTATAATTCACCCCTCCACTTT. Protein product: CASSRGGSSYNSPLHF.

The genes are TRBV10-3 and TRBJ2-1; D remains unclear. V lost 0 bases and J lost 5, with 11 bases in between. Looked up from germline, CDR1 is ENHRY and CDR2 is SYGVKD. The CDR3 contains 15 residues. The CDR3 DNA sequence: TGTGCCATCAGTGAGTCGGGGATTTCGAACAATGAGCAGTTCTTC. It yields the protein CAISESGISNNEQFF.

This chain links TRBV28 with TRBJ2-5, with 10 positions matching TRBD2. From germline, CDR1 is MDHEN and CDR2 SYDVKM. The V segment lost 4 bases and the J segment 5 bases; nucleotides outside the gene matches: 7. The CDR3 has 15 amino acids. The chain's CDR3 is CASSSLAGAGETQYF. The CDR3 DNA reads TGTGCCAGCAGTTCTCTAGCGGGGGCGGGGGAGACCCAGTACTTC.

V usage is TRBV11-2 and J usage is TRBJ1-6; D ambiguous. With 0 bases removed from V and 9 bases from J, the gap between germline ends came to 6 bases. The CDR3 is 13 amino acids. Germline V gene lookup returns CDR1 SGHAT and CDR2 FQNNGV. Here the CDR3 DNA reads TGTGCCAGCAGCTTAGACGAAGGTTCACCCCTCCACTTT. Amino acids: CASSLDEGSPLHF.